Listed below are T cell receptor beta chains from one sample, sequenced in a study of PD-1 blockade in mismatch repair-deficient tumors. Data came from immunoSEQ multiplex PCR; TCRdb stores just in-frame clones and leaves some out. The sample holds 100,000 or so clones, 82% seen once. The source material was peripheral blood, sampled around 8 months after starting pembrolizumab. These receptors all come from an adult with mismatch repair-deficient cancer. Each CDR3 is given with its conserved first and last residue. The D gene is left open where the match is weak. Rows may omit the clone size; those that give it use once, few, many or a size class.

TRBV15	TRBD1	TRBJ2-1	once	TGTGCCACCAGCGGAACACAGGGGTCCTCCTCCTACAATGAGCAGTTCTTC	CATSGTQGSSSYNEQFF
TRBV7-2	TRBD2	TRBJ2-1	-	TGTGCCAGCAGCTTAGTTGGGACTAGCGGGAGTACCAATGAGCAGTTCTTC	CASSLVGTSGSTNEQFF
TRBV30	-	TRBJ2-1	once	TGTGCCTGGAGTGGGACCCCTGGCCCCTACAATGAGCAGTTCTTC	CAWSGTPGPYNEQFF
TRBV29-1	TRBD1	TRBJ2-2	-	TGCAGCGGGGGACAGGGGGCCGGGGAGCTGTTTTTT	CSGGQGAGELFF
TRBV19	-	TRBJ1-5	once	TGTGCCAGTAGTATCGGAGGACCTGGGAGCAATCAGCCCCAGCATTTT	CASSIGGPGSNQPQHF
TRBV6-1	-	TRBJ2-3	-	TGTGCCAGCAATCCCACCCCGAATACGCAGTATTTT	CASNPTPNTQYF
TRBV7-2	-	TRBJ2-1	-	TGTGCCAGCAGCTCGGGGTCCTACAATGAGCAGTTCTTC	CASSSGSYNEQFF
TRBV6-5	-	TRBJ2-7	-	TGTGCCAGCAGTGAAGAAAACACCAACGAGCAGTACTTC	CASSEENTNEQYF
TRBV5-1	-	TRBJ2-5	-	TGCGCCAGCAGCTTTAGCGAGACCCAGTACTTC	CASSFSETQYF
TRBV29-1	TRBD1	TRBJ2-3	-	TGCAGCGCCGGGACAGCTCTTAGCACAGATACGCAGTATTTT	CSAGTALSTDTQYF
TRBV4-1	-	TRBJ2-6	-	TGCGCCAGCAGCCAAGAACGGTCGGGGACACCTAGCTCTGGGGCCAACGTCCTGACTTTC	CASSQERSGTPSSGANVLTF
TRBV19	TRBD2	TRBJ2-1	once	TGTGCCAGTAGTATAGATCCAGAGCGGGAAAGCGATGAGCAGTTCTTC	CASSIDPERESDEQFF
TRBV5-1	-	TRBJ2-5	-	TGCGCCAGCAGCTTGGCGTTAGGGGGGCAGACCCAGTACTTC	CASSLALGGQTQYF